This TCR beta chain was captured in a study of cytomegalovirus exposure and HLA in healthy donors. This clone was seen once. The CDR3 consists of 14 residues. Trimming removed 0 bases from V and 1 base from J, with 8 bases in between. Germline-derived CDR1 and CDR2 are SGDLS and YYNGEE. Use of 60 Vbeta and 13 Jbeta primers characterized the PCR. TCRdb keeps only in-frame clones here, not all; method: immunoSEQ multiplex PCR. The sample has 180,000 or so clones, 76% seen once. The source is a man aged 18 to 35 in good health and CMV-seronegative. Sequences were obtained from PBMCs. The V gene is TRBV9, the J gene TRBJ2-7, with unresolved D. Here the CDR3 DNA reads TGTGCCAGCAGCGTAGGTCTAGATTCCTACGAGCAGTACTTC. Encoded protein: CASSVGLDSYEQYF.